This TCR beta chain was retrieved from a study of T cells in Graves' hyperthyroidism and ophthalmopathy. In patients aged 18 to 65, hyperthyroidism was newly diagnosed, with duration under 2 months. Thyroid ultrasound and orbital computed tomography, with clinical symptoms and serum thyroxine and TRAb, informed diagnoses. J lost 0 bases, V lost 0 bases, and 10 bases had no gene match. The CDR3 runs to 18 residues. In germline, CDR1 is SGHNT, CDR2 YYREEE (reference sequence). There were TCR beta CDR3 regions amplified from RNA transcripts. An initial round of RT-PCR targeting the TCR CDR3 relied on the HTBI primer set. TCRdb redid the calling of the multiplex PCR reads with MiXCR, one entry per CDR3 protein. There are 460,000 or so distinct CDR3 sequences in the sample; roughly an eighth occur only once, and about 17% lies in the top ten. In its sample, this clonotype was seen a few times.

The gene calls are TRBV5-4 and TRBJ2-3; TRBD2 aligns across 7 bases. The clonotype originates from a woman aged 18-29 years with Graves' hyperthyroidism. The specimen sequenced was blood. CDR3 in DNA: TGTGCCAGCAGCTTGGGCCCCTCTAGCGGAGCTAGCACAGATACGCAGTATTTT. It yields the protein CASSLGPSSGASTDTQYF. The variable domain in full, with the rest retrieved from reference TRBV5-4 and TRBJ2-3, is ETGVTQSPTHLIKTRGQQVTLRCSSQSGHNTVSWYQQALGQGPQFIFQYYREEENGRGNFPPRFSGLQFPNYSSELNVNALELDDSALYLCASSLGPSSGASTDTQYFGPGTRLTVL.